The sequence of this T cell receptor beta chain was determined in a study of cytomegalovirus exposure and HLA in healthy donors. Whole-study context: In a later analysis, it was reported that the approximately 120 validation repertoires had been produced on the same platform as the 700 or so repertoires belonging to the first cohort.

The CDR3 contains 15 residues. Germline-derived CDR1 and CDR2 are SGHTA and FQGNSA. V was pared by 5 bases and J by 4 bases, with 9 bases of the junction left unmatched. The table came from immunoSEQ multiplex PCR; TCRdb's copy has only in-frame clones and leaves some out. The sample gives tens of thousands of clones, around 94% of which show up once; around 2.1% is in the top ten. For this clone: Antigen: not known.

Study conclusions and caveats: Whilst most TCR sequences proved rare, a subset of public TCRs occurred across many donors. Researchers reported that a few CMV-associated chains were confirmed in vitro as CMV antigen-specific. The tendency of first-cohort TCR clusters to co-occur in the 120 or so validation repertoires was the finding of a later analysis.

The chain joins TRBV7-2 to TRBJ2-5; TRBD2 aligns across 8 bases. Source material: PBMCs. This receptor was identified in a woman aged 18-29 years in good health and CMV-seronegative. The CDR3 nucleotides are TGTGCCAGCAGCGACGACGGGGGGGCCTTAGAGACCCAGTACTTC. The encoded protein is CASSDDGGALETQYF.